Each of the 8 T cell receptor beta chains below was sequenced from the same sample in a study of Graves' ophthalmopathy and Graves' hyperthyroidism (dated by TCRdb to between 2017 and 2018). For sequencing, an Illumina HiSeq 2000 was employed. For repertoire sequencing, the TCR beta CDR3 regions were amplified from RNA transcripts. The first round of RT-PCR was done with HTBI primers and the Qiagen OneStep RT-PCR kit, and was followed by a second round of multiplex PCR, then size selection and purification. Clones were called with MiXCR by TCRdb after fastp trimmed the public reads at Q25, and only in-frame beta chains were retained. Each entry is one CDR3 protein sequence, shown with its most common DNA and genes. This sample is represented by around 590,000 distinct CDR3 sequences; roughly 40% of them were singletons. Around 4% of the sample belongs to the ten largest clones. Sequencing used peripheral blood or thyroid tissue (not recorded which). All receptors derive from an adult man with Graves' hyperthyroidism.

On this clonotype itself: A much larger clone sits a single nucleotide away, making a read error possible. The chain links TRBV5-1 to TRBJ2-7; D is unresolved. Germline V gives CDR1 SGHRS, CDR2 YFSETQ. The CDR3 has 14 residues. V was clipped by 4 bases and J by 5 bases, with 16 bases between them. CDR3 nucleotides: TGCGCCAGCAGCCCGGGCGGTGGTGGCCACGAGCAGTACTTC. Protein product: CASSPGGGGHEQYF.

This clonotype was observed many times. V gene TRBV2 combines with J gene TRBJ1-2; tentative D call: TRBD1 (5 bases). This CDR3 is 15 amino acids long. Germline CDR1 and CDR2: SNHLY and FYNNEI. The V end was cut by 6 bases, the J end by 8 bases, with 22 bases between. CDR3 residues: CASSRDLGGSGGYTF. The CDR3 coding sequence is TGTGCCAGCAGCCGGGACCTAGGCGGGTCCGGGGGCTACACCTTC. Full variable domain (rest looked up from reference TRBV2 and TRBJ1-2): EPEVTQTPSHQVTQMGQEVILRCVPISNHLYFYWYRQILGQKVEFLVSFYNNEISEKSEIFDDQFSVERPDGSNFTLKIRSTKLEDSAMYFCASSRDLGGSGGYTFGSGTRLTVV.

Details on this clonotype: Because it lacks the conserved phenylalanine or tryptophan at the end, this CDR3 is likely a read error. The chain combines TRBV29-1 with TRBJ2-5, with 10 bases identical to TRBD1. Germline CDR1 reads SQVTM; CDR2 reads ANQGSEA. The length of the CDR3 is 17 residues. CDR3 sequence reads: CASSTSTGGGGRETQYS. The CDR3 coding sequence is TGTGCCAGTAGTACCTCGACAGGGGGCGGCGGGCGAGAGACCCAGTACTCC.

The table lists this clonotype with many counts. The chain couples TRBV29-1 to TRBJ2-2, with D uncertain. The CDR3 totals 12 residues. The germline V gene encodes CDR1 SQVTM and CDR2 ANQGSEA. V dropped 6 bases and J dropped 5 bases, with 10 bases sitting between them. The CDR3 DNA sequence: TGCAGCGTGGACGGCGTAACCGGGGAGCTGTTTTTT. This encodes CSVDGVTGELFF.

This clonotype showed up many times. The CDR3 region is CASSMDRLYGYTF. The CDR3 DNA reads as TGTGCCAGCAGCATGGACAGGCTCTATGGCTACACCTTC. The rearrangement uses TRBV3-1 and TRBJ1-2; 7 bases agree with TRBD1. This CDR3 has 13 residues. Germline lookup yields CDR1 LGHDT and CDR2 YNNKEL (reference sequence). Trimming cost V 5 bases and J 4 bases; bases outside gene matches: 4.

This clonotype has only one observation. The gene calls are TRBV20-1 and TRBJ1-2, with D possibly matching TRBD1 (5 bases). Germline V gene sequence: CDR1 DFQATT, CDR2 SNEGSKA (reference sequence). The V gene lost 6 bases and the J gene lost 4 bases, with 12 bases spanning the gap. The CDR3 consists of 12 residues. The CDR3: CSAEGGGYGYTF. The CDR3 nucleotides are TGCAGTGCCGAGGGTGGGGGCTATGGCTACACCTTC.

The rearrangement links TRBV5-6 to TRBJ2-5; D ambiguous. The CDR3 sequence is 15 residues long. Germline CDR1 and CDR2: SGHDT and YYEEEE. V was shortened by 4 bases and J by 3 bases, with 16 bases between the two germline ends. CDR3 sequence (DNA): TGTGCCAGCAGCCCCGGGCCAAGAACCGAAGAGACCCAGTACTTC. Encoded protein: CASSPGPRTEETQYF.

In its sample, this clonotype was seen many times. CDR3 DNA: TGCAGTGCTAGAGATTCAGGGGATACCACTGAAGCTTTCTTT. Its translation: CSARDSGDTTEAFF. V usage is TRBV20-1 and J usage is TRBJ1-1, with D perhaps TRBD1 (6 bases). There are 14 residues in the CDR3. With 0 bases removed from V and 4 bases from J, the gap between germline ends came to 12 bases. Germline V gives CDR1 DFQATT, CDR2 SNEGSKA (reference sequence).